The sequence of this T cell receptor (beta chain) was determined in a study of blood T cells in healthy people across ages. CDR3 size: 13 residues. Trimming cost V 1 base and J 0 bases, with 7 bases left between them. The germline gives CDR1 DFQATT, CDR2 SNEGSKA (reference sequence). A J-beta primer mix and a sample-barcoded 5' primer were used in a second PCR of about 7 to 12 cycles. TCRdb reanalysed the 5' RACE reads using MiXCR and keeps one entry per CDR3 protein. This repertoire shows about 670,000 distinct CDR3 sequences, less than 45% found once; its top ten account for around 30%. This clonotype was recorded a few times.

The TCR was taken from a man aged 80 or over in good health. The chain couples TRBV20-1 to TRBJ2-7; the D gene is possibly TRBD1 (6 bases). Sample: blood. The CDR3 nucleotides are TGCAGTGCTAGAGGACAGGTCTCCTACGAGCAGTACTTC. As protein: CSARGQVSYEQYF.